This section outlines one T cell receptor beta chain sequence together with its context. Its cognate antigen is unknown. Germline CDR1 reads SGHAT; CDR2 reads FQNNGV. The CDR3 has 18 residues. J was trimmed by 4 bases and V by 4 bases; bases with no gene match: 16. The data originate from a study of shared clonotypes between healthy human individuals. Study information: Each donor contributed plates that comprised three CD4 naive, three CD4 memory, two CD8 naive and one CD8 memory. The study, taken as a whole, reports: Depth was large, yet rarefaction showed that sorted-subset sequencing was incomplete.

When replicate PCRs were run on sorted subsets, they used around 200 ng DNA, about 31,000 T cell genomes. TCRdb's copy holds only in-frame clones and misses some; the assay was immunoSEQ multiplex PCR. This sample has roughly 2 million clones, with about 94% found just once. CD45RO negativity and positive selection for CCR7 defined naive CD8 cells, a population that excluded terminally differentiated effector memory CD45RA+ cells. Each of the donors was a healthy adult who was HIV-negative and had not had a recent acute infection or vaccination. Specimen: naive CD8+ T cells sorted from blood. The sequence derives from a man aged 18 to 29 in good health. The rearrangement links TRBV11-2 to TRBJ2-7, with 10 bases identical to TRBD2. This chain's CDR3 is CASSSPGGSGRERYEQYF. In DNA form, the CDR3 reads TGTGCCAGCAGCTCCCCCGGAGGAAGCGGGAGGGAGAGGTACGAGCAGTACTTC.